This entry lists 3 T cell receptor beta chains sequenced from one sample in a study of T cells in Graves' hyperthyroidism and ophthalmopathy. Amplified regions were TCR beta CDR3 sequences from RNA transcripts. The HTBI primer set was used in a first-round RT-PCR of the TCR CDR3. MiXCR, applied by TCRdb to the multiplex PCR reads, yields one record per CDR3 protein. Counted here are 300,000 to 450,000 distinct CDR3 sequences, 20% to 25% occurring once; the ten biggest clones make up around 70%. The sequenced sample consisted of blood. The receptors come from a man aged 45-65 years with Graves' hyperthyroidism.

This chain connects TRBV3-1 to TRBJ1-3; TRBD1 might be the D (5 bases). Germline V gives CDR1 LGHDT, CDR2 YNNKEL (reference sequence). CDR3 length: 14 amino acids. Trimming took 4 bases from V and 4 from J, leaving 11 bases between them. The CDR3 protein is CASSLGTWGNTIYF. The CDR3 DNA follows: TGTGCCAGCAGCCTCGGGACTTGGGGAAACACCATATATTTT.

The chain recombines TRBV7-8 with TRBJ1-1; tentative D call: TRBD1 (6 bases). V gave up 6 bases and J gave up 4 bases, with 15 bases separating them. The germline V gene encodes CDR1 SGHVS and CDR2 FQNEAQ. The CDR3 is 14 residues long. CDR3: CASSYGGDVTEAFF. DNA of the CDR3: TGTGCCAGCAGTTATGGGGGCGACGTCACTGAAGCTTTCTTT.

The chain joins TRBV7-9 to TRBJ2-7; TRBD1 is a possible D gene (6 bases). Looked up from germline, CDR1 is SEHNR and CDR2 is FQNEAQ (reference sequence). V was pared by 4 bases and J by 9 bases, with 16 bases between. The CDR3 totals 13 residues. The CDR3 loop reads CASSSQGYPVQYF. CDR3 sequence (DNA): TGTGCCAGCAGCTCACAGGGATACCCTGTGCAGTACTTC.